This TCR beta chain was recovered during a study of blood T cell repertoires in COVID-19. Study information: Whether acute or convalescent, the COVID-19 samples came from the United States, Italy and Spain. From T cells, B-cell-depleted T cells, or PBMCs came the material, which was cDNA or gDNA.

Germline CDR1 KGHDR, CDR2 SFDVKD. This CDR3 is 16 amino acids long. V lost 4 bases, J lost 7 bases, and 10 bases stayed unmatched. Authors' analysis steps: By means of reference gene primer amplification, nucleated cell counts were estimated. The repertoire was sequenced with immunoSEQ multiplex PCR; TCRdb's copy has only in-frame clones and lacks some. Clonal size and the V and J genes are those of that table, whereas D and trimming came from the DNA. The table lists roughly 15,000 clones, approximately 86% of them singletons. This receptor was taken from a man in his fifties with active COVID-19. Source material: peripheral blood. The chain links TRBV24-1 to TRBJ2-1, with TRBD1 matching over 9 bases. CDR3 region: CATSDIPGQGVNEQFF. In nucleotides, the CDR3 is TGTGCCACCAGTGACATACCGGGACAGGGTGTGAATGAGCAGTTCTTC.